The rows below give T cell receptor beta chains drawn from one sample of a study of shared clonotypes between healthy human individuals. Generated by immunoSEQ multiplex PCR, the TCRdb table keeps only in-frame clones and is missing some. The sample has 2 million to 2.5 million clones; about 93% are singletons. What was sequenced was naive CD8+ T cells from PBMCs. These receptors all stem from a man aged 18 to 29 in good health. Some clones in this sample may be carry-over from other donors' samples. Each CDR3 is given with its conserved first and last residue. The D gene is left open where the match is weak. A row's size may be missing; if present it is once, few, many or a size class.

d_gene: TRBD2; v_gene: TRBV25-1; abundance: .; j_gene: TRBJ2-4; CDR3nt: TGTGCCAGCGCTGAGCGGGGACTTTTGAACATTCAGTACTTC; CDR3aa: CASAERGLLNIQYF
d_gene: TRBD1; v_gene: TRBV15; abundance: .; j_gene: TRBJ2-7; CDR3nt: TGTGCCACCAGTCCGGGACAGGGGAAGCACGAGCAGTACTTC; CDR3aa: CATSPGQGKHEQYF
d_gene: .; v_gene: TRBV5-1; abundance: .; j_gene: TRBJ2-5; CDR3nt: TGCGCCAGCAGCTTGGCCCGGGGTCTGGATGGTAGGGAGACCCAGTACTTC; CDR3aa: CASSLARGLDGRETQYF
d_gene: .; v_gene: TRBV19; abundance: .; j_gene: TRBJ2-7; CDR3nt: TGTGCCAGTAGTATCCGAGACAACCTAAACTACGAGCAGTACTTC; CDR3aa: CASSIRDNLNYEQYF
d_gene: .; v_gene: TRBV27; abundance: .; j_gene: TRBJ2-7; CDR3nt: TGTGCCAGCAGTTCCGAGAAACTTACGGCCCCCTACGAGCAGTACTTC; CDR3aa: CASSSEKLTAPYEQYF
d_gene: .; v_gene: TRBV28; abundance: .; j_gene: TRBJ2-7; CDR3nt: TGTGCCAGCAGTTTTACCCTTGACAGTTCCTACGAGCAGTACTTC; CDR3aa: CASSFTLDSSYEQYF
d_gene: .; v_gene: TRBV7-9; abundance: .; j_gene: TRBJ2-2; CDR3nt: TGTGCCAGCAGCCCAGGGGGGACGGGCAACACCGGGGAGCTGTTTTTT; CDR3aa: CASSPGGTGNTGELFF
d_gene: .; v_gene: TRBV27; abundance: .; j_gene: TRBJ1-1; CDR3nt: TGTGCCAGCAGCGATTGGGACCCCCACGTAGGGGTTCCTGAAGCTTTCTTT; CDR3aa: CASSDWDPHVGVPEAFF
d_gene: TRBD1; v_gene: TRBV9; abundance: once; j_gene: TRBJ1-2; CDR3nt: TGTGCCAGCAGTGGGCCAACAGGGGTAGGCTATGGCTACACCTTC; CDR3aa: CASSGPTGVGYGYTF
d_gene: TRBD2; v_gene: TRBV7-6; abundance: .; j_gene: TRBJ2-1; CDR3nt: TGTGCCAGCAGCCTCGGGACTAGCGGGACTTTTTTGGTGGGGCAGTTCTTC; CDR3aa: CASSLGTSGTFLVGQFF
d_gene: .; v_gene: TRBV27; abundance: .; j_gene: TRBJ1-3; CDR3nt: TGTGCCAGCAGTTTAGTTTACGGTGGAAACACCATATATTTT; CDR3aa: CASSLVYGGNTIYF
d_gene: .; v_gene: TRBV6-1; abundance: once; j_gene: TRBJ1-4; CDR3nt: TGTGCCAGCAGTGATCTCCCCGGGACCCTTAATGAAAAACTGTTTTTT; CDR3aa: CASSDLPGTLNEKLFF
d_gene: .; v_gene: TRBV4-3; abundance: once; j_gene: TRBJ2-1; CDR3nt: TGCGCCAGCAGCCAAGATCTAGGAGGGGTCGGGTACAATGAGCAGTTCTTC; CDR3aa: CASSQDLGGVGYNEQFF
d_gene: TRBD1; v_gene: TRBV28; abundance: once; j_gene: TRBJ1-5; CDR3nt: TGTGCCAGCAGTTTAAGAGGACAGGGGCCAAATCAGCCCCAGCATTTT; CDR3aa: CASSLRGQGPNQPQHF
d_gene: .; v_gene: TRBV29-1; abundance: .; j_gene: TRBJ2-7; CDR3nt: TGCAGCGTTGTTCATGCGGCCGAGCAGTACTTC; CDR3aa: CSVVHAAEQYF